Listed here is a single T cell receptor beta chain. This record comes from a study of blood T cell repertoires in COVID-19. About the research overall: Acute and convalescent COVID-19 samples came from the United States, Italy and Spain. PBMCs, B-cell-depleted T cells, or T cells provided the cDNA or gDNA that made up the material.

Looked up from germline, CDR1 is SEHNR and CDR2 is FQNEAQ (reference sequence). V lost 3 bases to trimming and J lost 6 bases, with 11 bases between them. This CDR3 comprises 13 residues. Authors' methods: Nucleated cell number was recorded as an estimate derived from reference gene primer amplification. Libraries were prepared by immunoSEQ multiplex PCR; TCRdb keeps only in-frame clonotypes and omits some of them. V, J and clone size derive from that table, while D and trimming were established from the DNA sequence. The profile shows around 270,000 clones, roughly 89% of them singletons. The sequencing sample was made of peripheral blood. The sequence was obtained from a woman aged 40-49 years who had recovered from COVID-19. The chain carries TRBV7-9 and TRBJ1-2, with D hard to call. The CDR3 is CASSFGGNHGYTF. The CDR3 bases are TGTGCCAGCAGCTTCGGAGGGAACCATGGCTACACCTTC.